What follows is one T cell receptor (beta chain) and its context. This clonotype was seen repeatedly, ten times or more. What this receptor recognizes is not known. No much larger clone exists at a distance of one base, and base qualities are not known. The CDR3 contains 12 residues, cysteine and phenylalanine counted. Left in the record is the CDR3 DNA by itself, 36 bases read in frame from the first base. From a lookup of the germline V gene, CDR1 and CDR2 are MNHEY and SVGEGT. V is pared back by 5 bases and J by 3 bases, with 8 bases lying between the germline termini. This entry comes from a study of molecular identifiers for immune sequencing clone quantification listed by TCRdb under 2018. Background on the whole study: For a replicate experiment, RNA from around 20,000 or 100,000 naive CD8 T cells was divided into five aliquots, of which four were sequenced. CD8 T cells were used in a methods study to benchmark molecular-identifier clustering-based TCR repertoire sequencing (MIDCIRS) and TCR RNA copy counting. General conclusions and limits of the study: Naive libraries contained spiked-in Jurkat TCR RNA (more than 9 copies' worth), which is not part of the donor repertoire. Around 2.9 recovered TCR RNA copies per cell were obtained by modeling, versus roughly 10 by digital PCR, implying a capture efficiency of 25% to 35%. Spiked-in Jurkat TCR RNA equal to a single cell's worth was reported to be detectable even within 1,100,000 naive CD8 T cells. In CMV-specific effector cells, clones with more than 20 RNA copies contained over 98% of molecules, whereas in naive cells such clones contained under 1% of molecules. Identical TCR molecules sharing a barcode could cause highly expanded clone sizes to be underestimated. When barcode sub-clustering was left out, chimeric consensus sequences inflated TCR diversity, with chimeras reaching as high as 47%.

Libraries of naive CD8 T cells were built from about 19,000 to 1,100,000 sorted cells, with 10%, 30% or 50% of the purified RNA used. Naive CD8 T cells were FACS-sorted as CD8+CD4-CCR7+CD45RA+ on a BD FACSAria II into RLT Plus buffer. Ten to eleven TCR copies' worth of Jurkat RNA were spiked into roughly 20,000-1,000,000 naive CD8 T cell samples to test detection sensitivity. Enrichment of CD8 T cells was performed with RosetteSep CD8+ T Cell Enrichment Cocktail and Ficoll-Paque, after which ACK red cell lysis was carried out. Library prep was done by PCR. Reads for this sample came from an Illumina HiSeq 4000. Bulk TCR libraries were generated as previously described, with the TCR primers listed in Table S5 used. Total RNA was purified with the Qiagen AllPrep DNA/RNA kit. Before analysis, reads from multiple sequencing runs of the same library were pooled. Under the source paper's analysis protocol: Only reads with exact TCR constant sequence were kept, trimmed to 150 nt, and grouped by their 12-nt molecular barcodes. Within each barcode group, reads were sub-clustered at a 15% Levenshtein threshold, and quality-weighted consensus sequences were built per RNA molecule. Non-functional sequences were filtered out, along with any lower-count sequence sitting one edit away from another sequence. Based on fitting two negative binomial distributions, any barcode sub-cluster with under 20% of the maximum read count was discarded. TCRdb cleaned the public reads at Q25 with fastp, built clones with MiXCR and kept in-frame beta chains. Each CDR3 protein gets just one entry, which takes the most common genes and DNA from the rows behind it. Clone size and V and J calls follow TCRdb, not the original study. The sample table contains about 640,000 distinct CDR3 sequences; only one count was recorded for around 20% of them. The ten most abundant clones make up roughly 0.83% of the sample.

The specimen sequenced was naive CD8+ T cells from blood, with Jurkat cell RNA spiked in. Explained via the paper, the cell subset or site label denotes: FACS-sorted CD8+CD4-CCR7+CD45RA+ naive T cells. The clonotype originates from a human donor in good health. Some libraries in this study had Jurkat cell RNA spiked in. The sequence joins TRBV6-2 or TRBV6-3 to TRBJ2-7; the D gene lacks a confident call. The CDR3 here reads CASSPQYYEQYF. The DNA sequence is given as TGTGCCAGCAGTCCGCAGTACTACGAGCAGTACTTC.